This T cell receptor beta chain was observed in a study of CD8 T cells in ankylosing spondylitis. Points from the study as a whole: There was a TCR beta motif, made of several highly homologous variants, that appeared characteristic of ankylosing spondylitis blood.

This clonotype was seen more than once but under ten times. The antigen is not known. The ends were cut back, 0 bases at V and 5 bases at J, with 7 bases in the middle. Germline assignment: CDR1 MNHEY and CDR2 SVGAGI. CDR3 size: 13 residues. MiXCR, run by TCRdb on the 5' RACE reads, gives a single entry per CDR3 protein. Among 800,000 to 900,000 distinct CDR3 sequences listed, 12% were seen once. The sequenced sample was blood, either unsorted or a sorted T cell fraction (not recorded which). This TCR was recovered from a male donor with ankylosing spondylitis. The chain combines TRBV6-5 with TRBJ2-5; D is undetermined. CDR3 sequence: CASSYSLTETQYF. The CDR3 DNA reads TGTGCCAGCAGTTACTCGCTAACGGAGACCCAGTACTTC.